The 11 T cell receptor beta chains below were found in one sample sequenced in a study of Ad26.COV2.S vaccination and SARS-CoV-2 variants. Clones were sequenced by immunoSEQ multiplex PCR, and TCRdb holds only the in-frame ones, with some missing. This table holds around 420,000 clones, more than 75% found once. Treatment reported: over 15 received Ad26.COV2.S at low or high dose, single or two shots; 5 received placebo; per-sample allocation not given. Day 63 after the first vaccine or placebo injection was the time point for sampling. The sample consisted of peripheral blood, taken in a trial of Ad26.COV2.S vaccine versus placebo. These TCRs come from a person aged 18 to 65 who received the Ad26.COV2.S COVID-19 vaccine or a placebo.

The chain recombines TRBV9 with TRBJ2-7; no definite D call. Germline CDR1 is SGDLS and CDR2 is YYNGEE. Trimming stripped 4 bases from V and 1 base from J, with 12 bases between. This CDR3 is 14 amino acids long. In DNA form, the CDR3 reads TGTGCCAGCAGCCCGTACGATACGTCCTACGAGCAGTACTTC. As protein: CASSPYDTSYEQYF.

V usage is TRBV3-1 (or the pseudogene TRBV3-2) and J usage is TRBJ2-5, with 8 positions matching TRBD2. The CDR3 contains 16 residues. CDR1 and CDR2 from the germline V gene are LGHDT and YNNKEL (reference sequence). Germline trimming cut 2 bases from V and 1 base from J; bases unmatched to any gene: 6. This chain's CDR3 is CASSQPGRGAQETQYF. DNA for the CDR3: TGTGCCAGCAGCCAACCCGGGCGGGGGGCCCAAGAGACCCAGTACTTC.

The V and J genes are TRBV10-3 and TRBJ2-2, with 10 bases matching TRBD2. The trim removed 4 bases at V and 1 base at J, leaving 6 bases unmatched. The CDR3 consists of 17 residues. Per the germline V gene, CDR1 is ENHRY and CDR2 is SYGVKD. The chain's CDR3 is CAISVSPSGGNTGELFF. The DNA for the CDR3 is TGTGCCATCAGTGTGTCCCCTAGCGGGGGGAACACCGGGGAGCTGTTTTTT.

The chain is built from TRBV5-5 and TRBJ2-4, with 9 bases fitting TRBD2. There are 15 residues in the CDR3. J was trimmed by 6 bases and V by 4 bases; bases with no gene match: 8. CDR1 is SGHKS, CDR2 YYEKEE, per germline (reference sequence). CDR3 nucleotide sequence: TGTGCCAGCAGCCTCAGCGGGGGGAAGGGAAACATTCAGTACTTC. This translates into CASSLSGGKGNIQYF.

The chain carries TRBV3-1 (or the pseudogene TRBV3-2) and TRBJ2-3; D may be TRBD1 (5 bases). Looked up from germline, CDR1 is LGHDT and CDR2 is YNNKEL (reference sequence). The CDR3 consists of 14 residues. V was clipped by 2 bases and J by 4 bases, with 10 bases between them. CDR3 in amino acids: CASSQPLGADTQYF. In nucleotides, the CDR3 is TGTGCCAGCAGCCAACCCCTAGGGGCAGATACGCAGTATTTT.

J is TRBJ2-7 and V is TRBV5-5, with 7 bases aligning to TRBD1. Losses at the gene ends were 0 bases for V and 4 bases for J; bases not matched to a gene: 4. This CDR3 is 14 amino acids long. The germline V gene has CDR1 SGHKS and CDR2 YYEKEE (reference sequence). Here the CDR3 reads CASSLDRGSYEQYF. The CDR3 DNA follows: TGTGCCAGCAGCTTGGACAGGGGAAGTTACGAGCAGTACTTC. Variable domain in full (rest from reference TRBV5-5 and TRBJ2-7): DAGVTQSPTHLIKTRGQQVTLRCSPISGHKSVSWYQQVLGQGPQFIFQYYEKEERGRGNFPDRFSARQFPNYSSELNVNALLLGDSALYLCASSLDRGSYEQYFGPGTRLTVT.

This chain connects TRBV30 to TRBJ1-6; 7 bases line up with TRBD1. Germline V gene lookup returns CDR1 GTSNPN and CDR2 SVGIG (reference sequence). This CDR3 comprises 15 residues. The V gene end was trimmed by 4 bases and the J gene end by 9 bases; junction bases not matched to a gene: 12. The DNA of the CDR3 is TGTGCCTGGACTCAGGGGGGCAGGGGCCGTTCACCCCTCCACTTT. It encodes CAWTQGGRGRSPLHF.

The rearrangement uses TRBV3-1 (or the pseudogene TRBV3-2) and TRBJ1-3, with D uncertain. The V and J ends lost 0 bases and 0 bases respectively, with 12 bases between them. Germline CDR1 reads LGHDT; CDR2 reads YNNKEL (reference sequence). This CDR3 spans 17 amino acids. The CDR3 DNA is TGTGCCAGCAGCCAAGATGTAAACAAGCCCTCTGGAAACACCATATATTTT. Translated, it gives CASSQDVNKPSGNTIYF.

This sequence joins TRBV18 and TRBJ1-1; D gene unclear. CDR3 length: 14 amino acids. The V end lost 1 base, the J end lost 11 bases, and 17 bases lay between the germline ends. Germline V gene lookup returns CDR1 KGHSH and CDR2 LQKENI. The CDR3 loop reads CASSPQGRAVWAFF. DNA of the CDR3: TGTGCCAGCTCACCACAGGGTAGGGCAGTATGGGCTTTCTTT. The full variable domain, with the rest looked up from reference TRBV18 and TRBJ1-1, is NAGVMQNPRHLVRRRGQEARLRCSPMKGHSHVYWYRQLPEEGLKFMVYLQKENIIDESGMPKERFSAEFPKEGPSILRIQQVVRGDSAAYFCASSPQGRAVWAFFGQGTRLTVV.

This rearrangement joins TRBV10-1 to TRBJ2-1; maybe TRBD2 (7 bases). The germline CDR1 and CDR2 sequences are WNHNN and SYGVQD (reference sequence). This CDR3 is 17 amino acids long. V was shortened by 7 bases and J by 4 bases, with 23 bases between the two germline ends. CDR3 nucleotides: TGCGCCAGCACCCTTCCGGCGGGGGCCGGTGATTACAATGAGCAGTTCTTC. It is translated as CASTLPAGAGDYNEQFF.

This sequence joins TRBV4-3 and TRBJ2-7; D possibly corresponds to TRBD1 (6 bases). Germline CDR1 is LGHNA and CDR2 is YSLEER. CDR3 length: 15 amino acids. V lost 1 base and J 2 bases, leaving 12 bases between the germline ends. The CDR3: CASSQATGFTYEQYF. CDR3 bases: TGCGCCAGCAGCCAAGCAACAGGGTTCACCTACGAGCAGTACTTC.